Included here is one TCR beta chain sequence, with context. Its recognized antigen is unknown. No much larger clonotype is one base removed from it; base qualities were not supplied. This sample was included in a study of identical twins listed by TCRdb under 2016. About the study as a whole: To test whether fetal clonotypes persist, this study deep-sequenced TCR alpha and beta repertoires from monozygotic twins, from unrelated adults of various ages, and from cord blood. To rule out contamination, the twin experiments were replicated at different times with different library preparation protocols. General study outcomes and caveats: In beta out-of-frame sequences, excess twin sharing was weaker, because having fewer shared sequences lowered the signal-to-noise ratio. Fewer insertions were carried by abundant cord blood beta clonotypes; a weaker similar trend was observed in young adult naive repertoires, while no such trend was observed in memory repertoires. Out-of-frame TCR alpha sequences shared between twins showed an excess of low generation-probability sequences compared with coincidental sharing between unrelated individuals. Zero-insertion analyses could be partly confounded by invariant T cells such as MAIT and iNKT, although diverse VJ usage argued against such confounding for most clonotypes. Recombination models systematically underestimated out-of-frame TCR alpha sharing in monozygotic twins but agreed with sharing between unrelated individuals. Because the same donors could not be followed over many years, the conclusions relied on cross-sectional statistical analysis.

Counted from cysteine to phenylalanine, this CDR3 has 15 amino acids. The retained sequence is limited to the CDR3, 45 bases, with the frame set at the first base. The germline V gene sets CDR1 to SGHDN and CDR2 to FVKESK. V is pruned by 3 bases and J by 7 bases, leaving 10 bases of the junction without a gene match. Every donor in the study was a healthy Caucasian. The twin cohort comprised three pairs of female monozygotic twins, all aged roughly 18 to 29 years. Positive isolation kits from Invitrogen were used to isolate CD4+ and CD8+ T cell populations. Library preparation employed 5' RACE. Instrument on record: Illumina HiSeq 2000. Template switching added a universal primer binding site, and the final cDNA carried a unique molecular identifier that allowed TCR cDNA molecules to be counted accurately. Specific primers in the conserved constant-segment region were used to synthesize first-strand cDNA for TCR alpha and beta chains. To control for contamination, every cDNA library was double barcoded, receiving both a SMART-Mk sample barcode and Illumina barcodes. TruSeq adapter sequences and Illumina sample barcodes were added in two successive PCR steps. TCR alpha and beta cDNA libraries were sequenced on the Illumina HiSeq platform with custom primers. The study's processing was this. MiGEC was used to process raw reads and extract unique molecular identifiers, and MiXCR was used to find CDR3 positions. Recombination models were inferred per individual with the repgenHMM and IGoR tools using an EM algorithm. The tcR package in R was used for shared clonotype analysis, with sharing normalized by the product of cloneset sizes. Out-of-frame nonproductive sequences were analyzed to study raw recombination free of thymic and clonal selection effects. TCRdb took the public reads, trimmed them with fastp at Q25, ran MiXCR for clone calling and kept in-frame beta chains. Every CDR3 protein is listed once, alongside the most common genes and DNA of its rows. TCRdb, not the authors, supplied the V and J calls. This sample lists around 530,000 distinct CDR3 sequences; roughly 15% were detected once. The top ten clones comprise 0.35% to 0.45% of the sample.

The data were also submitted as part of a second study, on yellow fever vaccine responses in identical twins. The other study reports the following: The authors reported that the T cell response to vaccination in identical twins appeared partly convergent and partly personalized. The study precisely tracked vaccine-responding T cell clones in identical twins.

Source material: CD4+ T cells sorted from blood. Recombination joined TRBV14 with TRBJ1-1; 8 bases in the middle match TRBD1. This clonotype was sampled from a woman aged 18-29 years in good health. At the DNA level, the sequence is TGTGCCAGCAGCCAGGGGCCCGGACAGGGCCGTGAAGCTTTCTTT. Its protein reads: CASSQGPGQGREAFF.